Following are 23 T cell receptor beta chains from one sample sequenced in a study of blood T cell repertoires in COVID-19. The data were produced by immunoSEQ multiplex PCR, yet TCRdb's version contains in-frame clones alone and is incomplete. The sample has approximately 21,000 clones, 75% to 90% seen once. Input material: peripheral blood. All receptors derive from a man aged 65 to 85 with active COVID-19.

CDR3: CASSYSKGADTEAFF. In DNA, the CDR3 is TGTGCCAGCAGTTACTCGAAGGGGGCGGACACTGAAGCTTTCTTT. This chain connects TRBV6-6 to TRBJ1-1, with 7 bases that match TRBD1. This CDR3 is 15 amino acids long. Per the germline V gene, CDR1 is MNHNY and CDR2 is SVGAGI (reference sequence). Trimming at V came to 0 bases and at J to 3 bases, leaving 4 bases not matched to a gene.

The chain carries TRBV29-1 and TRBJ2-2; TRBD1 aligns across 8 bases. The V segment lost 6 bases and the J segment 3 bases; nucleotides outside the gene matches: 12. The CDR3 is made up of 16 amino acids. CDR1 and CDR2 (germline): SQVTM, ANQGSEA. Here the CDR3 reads CSVGFPGTGDTGELFF. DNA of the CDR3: TGCAGCGTAGGTTTTCCGGGGACAGGAGACACCGGGGAGCTGTTTTTT.

The CDR3 nucleotides are TGTGCCAGTAGTAGCACAGGGGGCCTAAGCAATCAGCCCCAGCATTTT. It is translated as CASSSTGGLSNQPQHF. V gene TRBV19 combines with J gene TRBJ1-5; 9 bases are a match to TRBD1. This CDR3 spans 16 amino acids. Germline CDR1 is LNHDA and CDR2 is SQIVND (reference sequence). Trimming removed 4 bases from V and 1 base from J; junction bases left unmatched: 5. The complete variable domain, with remaining parts taken from reference TRBV19 and TRBJ1-5, reads DGGITQSPKYLFRKEGQNVTLSCEQNLNHDAMYWYRQDPGQGLRLIYYSQIVNDFQKGDIAEGYSVSREKKESFPLTVTSAQKNPTAFYLCASSSTGGLSNQPQHFGDGTRLSIL.

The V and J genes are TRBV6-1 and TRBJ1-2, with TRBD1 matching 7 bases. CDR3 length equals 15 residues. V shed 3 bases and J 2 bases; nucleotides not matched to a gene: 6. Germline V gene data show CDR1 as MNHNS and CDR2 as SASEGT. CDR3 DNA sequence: TGTGCCAGCAGTGACCAAGTGGACAGGAACTATGGCTACACCTTC. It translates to CASSDQVDRNYGYTF.

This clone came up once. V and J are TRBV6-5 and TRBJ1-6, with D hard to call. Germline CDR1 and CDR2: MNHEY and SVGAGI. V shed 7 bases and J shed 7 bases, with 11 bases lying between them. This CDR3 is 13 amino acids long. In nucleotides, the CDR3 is TGTGCCAGCAAAGTAACGGGAAATTCACCCCTCCACTTT. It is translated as CASKVTGNSPLHF.

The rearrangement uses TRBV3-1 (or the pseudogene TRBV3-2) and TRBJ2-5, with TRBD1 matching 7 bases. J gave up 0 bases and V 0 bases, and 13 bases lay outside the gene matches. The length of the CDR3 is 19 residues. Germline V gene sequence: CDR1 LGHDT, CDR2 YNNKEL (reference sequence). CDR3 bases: TGTGCCAGCAGCCAAGATTCGGACAGGTCCCAAGAATACCAAGAGACCCAGTACTTC. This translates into CASSQDSDRSQEYQETQYF.

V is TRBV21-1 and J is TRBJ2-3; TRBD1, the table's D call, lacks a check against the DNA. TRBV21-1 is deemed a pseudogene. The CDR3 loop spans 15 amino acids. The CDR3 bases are TGTGCCTCCCTCCGACAGGGGCCTGGCACAGATACGCAGTATTTT. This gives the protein CASLRQGPGTDTQYF.

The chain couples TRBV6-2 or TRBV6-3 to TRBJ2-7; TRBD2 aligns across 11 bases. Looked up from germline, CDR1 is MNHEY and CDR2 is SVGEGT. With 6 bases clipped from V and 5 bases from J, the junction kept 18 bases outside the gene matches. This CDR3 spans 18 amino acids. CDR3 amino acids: CASSSGYAGLAVRNEQYF. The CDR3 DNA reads TGTGCCAGCAGCTCAGGGTACGCGGGACTAGCGGTCCGTAACGAGCAGTACTTC.

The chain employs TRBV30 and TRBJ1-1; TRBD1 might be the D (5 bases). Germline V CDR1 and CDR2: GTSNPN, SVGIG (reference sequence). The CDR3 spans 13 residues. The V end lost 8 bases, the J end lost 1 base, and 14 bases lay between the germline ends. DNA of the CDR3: TGTGCCACATTAGGGGTAGGGAACACTGAAGCTTTCTTT. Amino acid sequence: CATLGVGNTEAFF.

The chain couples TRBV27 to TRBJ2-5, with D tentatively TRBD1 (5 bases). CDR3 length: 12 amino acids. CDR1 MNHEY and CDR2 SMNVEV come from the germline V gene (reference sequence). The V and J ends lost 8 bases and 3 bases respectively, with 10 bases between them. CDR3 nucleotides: TGTGCCAGCCGATCCAGGGAAGAGACCCAGTACTTC. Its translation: CASRSREETQYF.

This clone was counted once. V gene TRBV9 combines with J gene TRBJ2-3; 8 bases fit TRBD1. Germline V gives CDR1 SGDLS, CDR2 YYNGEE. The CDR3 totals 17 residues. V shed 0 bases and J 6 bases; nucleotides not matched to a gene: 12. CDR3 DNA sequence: TGTGCCAGCAGCGTAGGTCTGGACAGGGAGAGGCGGGATACGCAGTATTTT. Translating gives CASSVGLDRERRDTQYF. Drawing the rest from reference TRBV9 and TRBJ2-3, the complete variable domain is DSGVTQTPKHLITATGQRVTLRCSPRSGDLSVYWYQQSLDQGLQFLIQYYNGEERAKGNILERFSAQQFPDLHSELNLSSLELGDSALYFCASSVGLDRERRDTQYFGPGTRLTVL.

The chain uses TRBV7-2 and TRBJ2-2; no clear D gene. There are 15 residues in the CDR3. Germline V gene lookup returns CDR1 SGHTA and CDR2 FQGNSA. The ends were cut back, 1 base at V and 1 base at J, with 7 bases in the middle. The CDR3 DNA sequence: TGTGCCAGCAGCTTAGGTTCAGTGAACACCGGGGAGCTGTTTTTT. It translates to CASSLGSVNTGELFF.

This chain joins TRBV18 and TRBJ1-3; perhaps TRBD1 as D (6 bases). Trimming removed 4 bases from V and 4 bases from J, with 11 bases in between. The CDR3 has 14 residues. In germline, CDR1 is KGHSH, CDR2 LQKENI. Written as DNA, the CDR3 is TGTGCCAGCTCACGGGACACCGAGGGAAACACCATATATTTT. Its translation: CASSRDTEGNTIYF.

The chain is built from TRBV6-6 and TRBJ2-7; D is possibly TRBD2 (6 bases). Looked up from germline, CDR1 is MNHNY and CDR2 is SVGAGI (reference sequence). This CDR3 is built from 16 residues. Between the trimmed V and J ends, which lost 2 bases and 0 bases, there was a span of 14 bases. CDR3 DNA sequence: TGTGCCAGCAGTTACCCCCCGGGGGTTAGCTCCTACGAGCAGTACTTC. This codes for CASSYPPGVSSYEQYF.

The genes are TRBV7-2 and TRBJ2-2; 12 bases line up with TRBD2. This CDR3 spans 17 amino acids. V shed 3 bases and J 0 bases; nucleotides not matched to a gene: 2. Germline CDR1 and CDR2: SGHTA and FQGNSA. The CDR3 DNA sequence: TGTGCCAGCAGCTTCCCTAGCGGGGGGGCGAACACCGGGGAGCTGTTTTTT. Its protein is CASSFPSGGANTGELFF.

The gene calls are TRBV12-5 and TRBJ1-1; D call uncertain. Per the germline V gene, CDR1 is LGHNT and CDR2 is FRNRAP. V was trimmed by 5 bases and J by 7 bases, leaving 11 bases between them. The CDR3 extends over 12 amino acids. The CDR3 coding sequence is TGTGCTAGTGGTACAAATAAGAATGAAGCTTTCTTT. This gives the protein CASGTNKNEAFF.

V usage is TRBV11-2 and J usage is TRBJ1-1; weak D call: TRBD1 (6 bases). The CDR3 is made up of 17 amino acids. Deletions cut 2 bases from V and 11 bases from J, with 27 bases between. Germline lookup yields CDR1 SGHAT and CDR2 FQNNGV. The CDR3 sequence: CASSLFFRGSTGYAAFF. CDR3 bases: TGTGCCAGCAGCTTATTCTTTCGGGGCTCGACAGGTTACGCTGCTTTCTTT.

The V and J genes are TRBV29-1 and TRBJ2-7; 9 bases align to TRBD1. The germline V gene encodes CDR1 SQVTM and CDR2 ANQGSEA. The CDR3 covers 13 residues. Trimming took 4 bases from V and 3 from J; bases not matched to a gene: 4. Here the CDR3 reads CSVGGTGNYEQYF. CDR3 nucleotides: TGCAGCGTTGGGGGGACAGGGAACTACGAGCAGTACTTC.

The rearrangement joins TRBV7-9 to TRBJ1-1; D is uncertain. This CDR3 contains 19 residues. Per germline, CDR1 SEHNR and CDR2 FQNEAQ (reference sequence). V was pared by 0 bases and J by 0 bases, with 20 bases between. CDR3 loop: CASSLALAGGLDLNTEAFF. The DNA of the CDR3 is TGTGCCAGCAGCTTAGCGCTGGCAGGAGGGCTGGATCTGAACACTGAAGCTTTCTTT.

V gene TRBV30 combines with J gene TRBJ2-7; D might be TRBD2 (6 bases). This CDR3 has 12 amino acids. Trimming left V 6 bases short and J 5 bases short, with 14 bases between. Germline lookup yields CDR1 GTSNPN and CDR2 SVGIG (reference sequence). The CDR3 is CACRRPGDEQYF. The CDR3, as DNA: TGTGCCTGCCGCCGGCCGGGGGACGAGCAGTACTTC.

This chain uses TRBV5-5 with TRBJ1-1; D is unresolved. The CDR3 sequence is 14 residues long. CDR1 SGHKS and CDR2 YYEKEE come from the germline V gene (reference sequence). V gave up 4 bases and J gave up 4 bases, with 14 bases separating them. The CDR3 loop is CASSLREAITEAFF. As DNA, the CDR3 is TGTGCCAGCAGCCTACGGGAGGCGATCACTGAAGCTTTCTTT.

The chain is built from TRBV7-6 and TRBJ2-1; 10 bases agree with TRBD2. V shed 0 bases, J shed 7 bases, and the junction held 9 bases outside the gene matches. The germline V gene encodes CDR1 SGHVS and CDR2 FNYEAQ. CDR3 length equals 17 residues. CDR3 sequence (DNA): TGTGCCAGCAGCTTAGCGGCTAGCGGGAGCGGTGAGAATGAGCAGTTCTTC. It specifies CASSLAASGSGENEQFF.

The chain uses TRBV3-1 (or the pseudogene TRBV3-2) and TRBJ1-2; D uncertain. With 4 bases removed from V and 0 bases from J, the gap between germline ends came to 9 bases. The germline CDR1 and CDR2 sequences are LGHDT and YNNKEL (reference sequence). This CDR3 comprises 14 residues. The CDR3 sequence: CASSPQTPNYGYTF. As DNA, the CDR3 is TGTGCCAGCAGCCCACAGACACCTAACTATGGCTACACCTTC.